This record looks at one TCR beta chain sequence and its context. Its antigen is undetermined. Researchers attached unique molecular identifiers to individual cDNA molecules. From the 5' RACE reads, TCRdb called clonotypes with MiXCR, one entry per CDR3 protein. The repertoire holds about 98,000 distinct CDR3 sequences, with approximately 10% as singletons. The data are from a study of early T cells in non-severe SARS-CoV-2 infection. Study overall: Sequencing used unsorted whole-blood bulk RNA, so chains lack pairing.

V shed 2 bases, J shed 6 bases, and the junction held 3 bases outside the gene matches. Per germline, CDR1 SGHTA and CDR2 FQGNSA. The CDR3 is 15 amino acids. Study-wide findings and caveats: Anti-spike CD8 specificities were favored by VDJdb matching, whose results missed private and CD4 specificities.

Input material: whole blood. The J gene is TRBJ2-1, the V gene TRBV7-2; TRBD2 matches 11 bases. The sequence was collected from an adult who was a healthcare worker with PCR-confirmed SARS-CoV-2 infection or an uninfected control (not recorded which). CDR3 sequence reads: CASSLLLAGVNEQFF. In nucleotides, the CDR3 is TGTGCCAGCAGCTTATTACTAGCGGGAGTCAATGAGCAGTTCTTC.